This T cell receptor (beta chain) was identified during a study of blood T cell repertoires in COVID-19. Overall study context: Whether acute or convalescent, the COVID-19 samples came from the United States, Italy and Spain.

Original handling: Quantification of nucleated cells was approximated via reference gene primer amplification. Profiling relied on immunoSEQ multiplex PCR, and the TCRdb table lists in-frame clones only, not all of them. Clone size and the V and J calls come from that table; the DNA yielded D and trimming. Here the sample spans under 250,000 clones, over 75% being singletons. The CDR3 is made up of 18 amino acids. Germline CDR1 reads LNHDA; CDR2 reads SQIVND (reference sequence). With V trimmed by 3 bases and J by 5 bases, 16 bases remained unmatched. Input material: PBMCs or T cells enriched from blood (not recorded which). The J gene is TRBJ2-1, the V gene TRBV19, with 7 bases that match TRBD1. The TCR was taken from a woman aged 18-30 years in a cohort exposed to, infected with or recovered from COVID-19 (not recorded which). The CDR3 reads CASSIDRAAGLSNNEQFF. The DNA for the CDR3 is TGTGCCAGTAGTATTGACAGGGCTGCCGGACTGTCAAACAATGAGCAGTTCTTC.